This entry is about one T cell receptor beta chain. The antigen remains unidentified. Time point defined: recipient sample about 28 days before transplant, after cytoreduction. Recipient blood drawn about 28 days pretransplant and days 30, 100, 180 after. The protocol was immunoSEQ multiplex PCR, while the TCRdb copy is restricted to in-frame clones and leaves out a portion. The sample shows tens of thousands of clones, almost 97% of them seen only once. The data originate from a study of T cell clonotyping in hematopoietic cell transplantation. Findings and caveats of the study: After transplant, recipient diversity fell while pathologically expanded clonotypes grew through day 180.

V lost 5 bases and J lost 2, with 14 bases in between. Germline V gene lookup returns CDR1 SGHVS and CDR2 FQNEAQ. The CDR3 extends over 15 amino acids. The clonotype originates from a woman between 45 and 65 years old with acute myeloid leukemia. Some clones in this sample may be carry-over from other donors' samples. Material: peripheral blood mononuclear cells, obtained before stem cell transplant. J is TRBJ2-3 and V is TRBV7-8; D remains ambiguous. CDR3 bases: TGTGCCAGCAGCCCAAGCCCCGGGTTCACAGATACGCAGTATTTT. The encoded protein is CASSPSPGFTDTQYF.